This T cell receptor beta chain originates from a study of blood T cell repertoires in COVID-19 (dated by TCRdb to the early 2020s). For the study in its entirety: Samples from collaborators originated in the United States, Italy and Spain and spanned both the acute and convalescent phases of COVID-19. The prospective study material was composed of cDNA or gDNA derived from T cells, B-cell-depleted T cells, or PBMCs. Subjects who had been exposed to COVID-19, were actively infected with it, or had recovered from it provided the deeply sampled blood TCRbeta repertoires that made up the dataset. The repertoires were released in a freely available public database meant as a resource for research on the immune response to SARS-CoV-2. The samples were drawn from two sources: the first 160 participants of the ongoing ImmuneRACE study, and 950 to 1,500 subjects contributed by 6 global collaborators. A de-identified subject ID, COVID-19 status, age in years and sex were almost always included in the sample metadata. Where HLA class I and class II types were available, the types were taken from metadata supplied by the sample provider, not from assay-based typing. Overall study results and their limits: The amount of clinical and demographic metadata varied by source and participant and was provided uncurated.

Looking up the germline V gene yields CDR1 KGHSH and CDR2 LQKENI. Ends trimmed: V by 4 bases, J by 5 bases; bases unmatched to a gene: 5. From the cysteine up to the phenylalanine, the CDR3 has a length of 14 residues. Only the CDR3 region is kept as DNA, spanning 42 bases read in frame from base 1. One collaborating source in Seattle enrolled patients during active infection and followed them longitudinally through the course of disease. Each collaborating institution followed its own protocols to collect whole blood in K2EDTA tubes. For TCRbeta analysis, collaborators shipped samples as frozen whole blood, isolated PBMCs, or DNA extracted from either of those sample types. On this clone itself: The antigen it binds to is not known. Base qualities were left out, and no much larger clone turns up one base away.

The immunoSEQ Assay, a bias-controlled multiplex PCR, was used to amplify TCRbeta CDR3 regions from genomic DNA. The original pipeline was this. Nucleated cell counts per sample were estimated from amplification of reference gene primers within the assay. To quantify the absolute abundance of each unique TCRbeta CDR3 rearrangement, sequence reads were collapsed and filtered. For each sample, productive Simpson clonality was calculated as the square root of Simpson's diversity index across productive rearrangements. TCRdb's version of the immuneACCESS table is confined to in-frame rearrangements and falls short of the full clone set. An unresolved V gene accounts for under half of the shortfall where checked; the remainder is of unknown origin. For V, J and clone size, that table is used; D and trimming come from the DNA. The sample yields about 480,000 clones; 89% were counted once. The top ten constitute 0.75% to 0.9% of the sample.

This TCR derives from a man aged 18 to 30 with COVID-19, enrolled during active disease. The sample consisted of peripheral blood. The rearrangement joined TRBV18 to TRBJ2-3, with 8 bases matching TRBD2. CDR3 region: CASSLNGGEDTQYF. The DNA sequence is TGTGCCAGCTCACTGAACGGGGGGGAAGATACGCAGTATTTT.